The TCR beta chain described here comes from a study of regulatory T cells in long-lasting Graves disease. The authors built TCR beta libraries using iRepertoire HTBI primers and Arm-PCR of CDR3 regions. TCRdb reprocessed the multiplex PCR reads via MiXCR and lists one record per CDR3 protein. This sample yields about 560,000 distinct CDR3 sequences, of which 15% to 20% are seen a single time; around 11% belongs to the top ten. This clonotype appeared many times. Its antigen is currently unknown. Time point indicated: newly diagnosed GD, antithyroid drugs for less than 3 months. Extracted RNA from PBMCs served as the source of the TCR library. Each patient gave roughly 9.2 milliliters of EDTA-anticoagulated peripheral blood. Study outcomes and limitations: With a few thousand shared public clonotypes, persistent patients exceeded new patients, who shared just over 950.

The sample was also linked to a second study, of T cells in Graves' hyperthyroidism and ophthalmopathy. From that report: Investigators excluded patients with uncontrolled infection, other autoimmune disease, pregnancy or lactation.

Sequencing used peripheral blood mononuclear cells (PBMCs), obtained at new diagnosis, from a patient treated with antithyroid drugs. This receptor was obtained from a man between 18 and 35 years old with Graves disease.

CDR3 nucleotides: TGTGCTAGTGGTTCGAGTCCAATAGGGGACAGACCTTACAATGAGCAGTTCTTC. Protein sequence: CASGSSPIGDRPYNEQFF. The chain couples TRBV12-5 to TRBJ2-1; 7 nucleotides align to TRBD1. Germline trimming cut 4 bases from V and 4 bases from J; bases unmatched to any gene: 16. Per the germline V gene, CDR1 is LGHNT and CDR2 is FRNRAP. CDR3 length: 18 residues.